Following are 23 T cell receptor beta chains from one sample sequenced in a study of blood T cell repertoires in COVID-19. Clones were read by immunoSEQ multiplex PCR, and TCRdb kept only the in-frame ones, dropping some. In the table there are about 62,000 clones, more than 80% of which are singletons. Source material: peripheral blood. These receptors all come from a woman aged 55-69 years with COVID-19, enrolled during active disease.

V usage is TRBV6-5 and J usage is TRBJ2-7, with 7 bases aligning to TRBD2. From germline, CDR1 is MNHEY and CDR2 SVGAGI. CDR3 length: 16 residues. Trimming removed 0 bases from V and 0 bases from J; junction bases left unmatched: 5. CDR3 sequence reads: CASSYSGGGSSYEQYF. The CDR3 DNA follows: TGTGCCAGCAGTTACTCGGGTGGCGGGAGCTCCTACGAGCAGTACTTC.

The rearrangement links TRBV30 to TRBJ1-4, with D hard to call. Looked up from germline, CDR1 is GTSNPN and CDR2 is SVGIG (reference sequence). V shed 0 bases and J shed 5 bases, with 10 bases lying between them. There are 14 residues in the CDR3. The CDR3 spells CAWSVFSQNEKLFF. The CDR3 DNA reads as TGTGCCTGGAGTGTATTTAGCCAAAATGAAAAACTGTTTTTT.

This chain uses TRBV9 with TRBJ2-3; D is perhaps TRBD2 (6 bases). V lost 7 bases, J lost 3 bases, and 12 bases lay in between. CDR1 SGDLS and CDR2 YYNGEE come from the germline V gene. The CDR3 covers 13 residues. The CDR3 DNA is TGTGCCAGCTCGCGCGGGACGACAGATACGCAGTATTTT. Its protein product is CASSRGTTDTQYF.

The chain carries TRBV5-6 and TRBJ2-1; 8 positions match TRBD2. V lost 4 bases to trimming and J lost 5 bases; unmatched junction nucleotides: 14. The CDR3 loop spans 17 amino acids. CDR1 and CDR2 from the germline V gene are SGHDT and YYEEEE. CDR3: CASSALSGLGPNNEQFF. DNA of the CDR3: TGTGCCAGCAGCGCACTGTCGGGACTAGGCCCCAACAATGAGCAGTTCTTC.

The chain has TRBV5-1 and TRBJ1-2, with 7 bases lining up with TRBD1. The length of the CDR3 is 15 residues. The V segment lost 4 bases and the J segment 0 bases; nucleotides outside the gene matches: 6. Germline loops: CDR1 SGHRS, CDR2 YFSETQ. The CDR3 DNA sequence: TGCGCCAGCAGCCCCCGGGACAGCCCTAACTATGGCTACACCTTC. Amino acid sequence: CASSPRDSPNYGYTF.

The V and J genes are TRBV7-2 and TRBJ1-2; weak D call: TRBD1 (6 bases). V lost 1 base, J lost 1 base, and 10 bases lay in between. Germline V gene sequence: CDR1 SGHTA, CDR2 FQGNSA. This CDR3 is 15 amino acids long. CDR3 coding DNA: TGTGCCAGCAGCTTAGGGGGGACAAATAACTATGGCTACACCTTC. Protein: CASSLGGTNNYGYTF.

V usage is TRBV2 and J usage is TRBJ1-4, with D unclear. Trimming removed 8 bases at V and 5 bases at J, with 3 bases between. Germline CDR1 and CDR2: SNHLY and FYNNEI. The CDR3 extends over 10 amino acids. The CDR3 loop is CASANEKLFF. The CDR3 nucleotides are TGTGCCAGCGCGAATGAAAAACTGTTTTTT.

The rearrangement links TRBV7-2 to TRBJ1-1; D unclear. V was clipped by 5 bases and J by 2 bases, with 12 bases between them. CDR1 and CDR2 (germline): SGHTA, FQGNSA. This CDR3 spans 14 amino acids. CDR3 sequence (DNA): TGTGCCAGCAGCCAACGGGCGGGTAACACTGAAGCTTTCTTT. Its translation: CASSQRAGNTEAFF.

Concerning this clone: Its ends do not fully match the called genes, so a read error is possible. The rearrangement joins TRBV7-6 to TRBJ2-5, with 8 bases that match TRBD1. CDR1 SGHVS and CDR2 FNYEAQ come from the germline V gene. The CDR3 length is 15 residues. The CDR3 sequence is CAGSLGTGSRETQYF. Here the CDR3 DNA reads TGTGCCGGCAGCTTGGGGACAGGTTCAAGGGAGACCCAGTACTTC.

The CDR3 reads CASSRQGAGTDTQYF. CDR3 in DNA: TGTGCCAGCAGTCGACAGGGGGCTGGCACAGATACGCAGTATTTT. This chain connects TRBV6-2 or TRBV6-3 to TRBJ2-3; 10 bases match TRBD1. Germline assignment: CDR1 MNHEY and CDR2 SVGEGT. This CDR3 region has 15 residues. V lost 5 bases, J lost 1 base, and 3 bases stayed unmatched.

The chain combines TRBV5-1 with TRBJ1-1, with 7 bases that match TRBD1. V lost 3 bases to trimming and J lost 4 bases; unmatched junction nucleotides: 6. The CDR3 is 14 residues long. Per the germline V gene, CDR1 is SGHRS and CDR2 is YFSETQ. This CDR3 reads CASSSPQGSTEAFF. The CDR3 DNA reads as TGCGCCAGCAGCTCGCCACAGGGGAGCACTGAAGCTTTCTTT.

The rearrangement joins TRBV19 to TRBJ2-4; 9 bases agree with TRBD1. This CDR3 has 17 residues. J lost 3 bases, V lost 5 bases, and 11 bases had no gene match. Per germline, CDR1 LNHDA and CDR2 SQIVND (reference sequence). This chain's CDR3 is CASSPLDRGTGKNIQYF. DNA for the CDR3: TGTGCCAGTAGTCCGTTGGACAGGGGTACGGGCAAAAACATTCAGTACTTC.

This clone was observed once. V and J are TRBV7-6 and TRBJ2-7, with 8 bases identical to TRBD2. Germline V gene sequence: CDR1 SGHVS, CDR2 FNYEAQ. Germline trimming cut 1 base from V and 4 bases from J; bases unmatched to any gene: 15. The CDR3 length is 18 residues. CDR3 amino acids: CASSLGLAGERPPYEQYF. The CDR3 region has the DNA TGTGCCAGCAGCTTAGGCCTAGCGGGCGAAAGACCCCCATACGAGCAGTACTTC. The full variable domain, rest sourced from reference TRBV7-6 and TRBJ2-7, is GAGVSQSPRYKVTKRGQDVALRCDPISGHVSLYWYRQALGQGPEFLTYFNYEAQQDKSGLPNDRFSAERPEGSISTLTIQRTEQRDSAMYRCASSLGLAGERPPYEQYFGPGTRLTVT.

This rearrangement joins TRBV28 to TRBJ2-7; D remains ambiguous. V was pared by 3 bases and J by 0 bases, with 15 bases between. This CDR3 spans 16 amino acids. Germline CDR1 MDHEN, CDR2 SYDVKM. CDR3 bases: TGTGCCAGCAGTTTCAGTTTATCTTTCCGCTCCTACGAGCAGTACTTC. Protein sequence: CASSFSLSFRSYEQYF. The variable domain in full, completed from reference TRBV28 and TRBJ2-7, reads DVKVTQSSRYLVKRTGEKVFLECVQDMDHENMFWYRQDPGLGLRLIYFSYDVKMKEKGDIPEGYSVSREKKERFSLILESASTNQTSMYLCASSFSLSFRSYEQYFGPGTRLTVT.

The chain has TRBV7-6 and TRBJ1-2; weak D call: TRBD1 (5 bases). CDR3 length equals 19 residues. Trimming stripped 6 bases from V and 2 bases from J, with 28 bases between. Germline assignment: CDR1 SGHVS and CDR2 FNYEAQ. The CDR3 DNA reads as TGTGCCAGCAGGGCCTCGGAATCAACAGGTGTTCGGGTGAACTATGGCTACACCTTC. Translated: CASRASESTGVRVNYGYTF.

In DNA, the CDR3 is TGTGCCAGCAGTTCGGGGACAGGGGGCTATGGCTACACCTTC. Translating it yields CASSSGTGGYGYTF. The chain employs TRBV27 and TRBJ1-2; the match to TRBD1 covers 11 bases. Looked up from germline, CDR1 is MNHEY and CDR2 is SMNVEV (reference sequence). The V segment lost 4 bases and the J segment 4 bases; nucleotides outside the gene matches: 2. This CDR3 has 14 amino acids.

The V gene is TRBV14, the J gene TRBJ2-1, with 9 positions matching TRBD1. The germline CDR1 and CDR2 sequences are SGHDN and FVKESK. The CDR3 spans 15 residues. V trimming: 6 bases; J trimming: 6 bases; junction bases outside the gene matches: 9. The CDR3 is CASRPGQGISNEQFF. The CDR3 DNA sequence: TGTGCCAGCAGACCCGGACAGGGGATCTCCAATGAGCAGTTCTTC.

The chain has TRBV14 and TRBJ1-5; D unresolved. The germline gives CDR1 SGHDN, CDR2 FVKESK. This CDR3 contains 13 residues. Trimming removed 1 base from V and 11 bases from J, with 12 bases in between. CDR3 residues: CASSQVDGLAQHF. DNA of the CDR3: TGTGCCAGCAGCCAAGTGGATGGACTGGCCCAGCATTTT.

J is TRBJ1-3 and V is TRBV6-5, with a tentative D call TRBD1 (6 bases). The V end was cut by 7 bases, the J end by 2 bases, with 6 bases between. The CDR3 consists of 12 residues. Germline V gene data show CDR1 as MNHEY and CDR2 as SVGAGI. The CDR3 spells CASTGAGNTIYF. The DNA for the CDR3 is TGTGCCAGCACAGGGGCTGGAAACACCATATATTTT.

The chain joins TRBV24-1 to TRBJ2-2, with 11 positions matching TRBD2. Germline loops: CDR1 KGHDR, CDR2 SFDVKD. V lost 1 base and J lost 4; bases outside the gene matches: 4. The CDR3 totals 17 residues. The CDR3 reads CATSDFLAGGPTGELFF. DNA for the CDR3: TGTGCCACCAGTGATTTTCTAGCGGGAGGACCCACCGGGGAGCTGTTTTTT.

The chain links TRBV19 to TRBJ2-7; 12 bases agree with TRBD2. CDR1 is LNHDA, CDR2 SQIVND, per germline (reference sequence). V lost 4 bases and J lost 6; bases outside the gene matches: 7. This CDR3 has 15 amino acids. CDR3 in amino acids: CASSSLAGGPGEQYF. The CDR3 DNA is TGTGCCAGTAGTAGCCTAGCGGGAGGGCCGGGCGAGCAGTACTTC. Supplemented by reference TRBV19 and TRBJ2-7, the full variable domain reads DGGITQSPKYLFRKEGQNVTLSCEQNLNHDAMYWYRQDPGQGLRLIYYSQIVNDFQKGDIAEGYSVSREKKESFPLTVTSAQKNPTAFYLCASSSLAGGPGEQYFGPGTRLTVT.

Here the CDR3 reads CASSLSGRYGYEQYF. Here the CDR3 DNA reads TGTGCCAGCAGCCTCAGCGGGAGATATGGGTACGAGCAGTACTTC. The chain has TRBV7-9 and TRBJ2-7; 8 bases are shared with TRBD2. Trimming took 5 bases from V and 4 from J; bases not matched to a gene: 10. CDR3 length equals 15 residues. CDR1 and CDR2 from the germline V gene are SEHNR and FQNEAQ (reference sequence).

The V gene is TRBV7-3, the J gene TRBJ2-1, with 10 nucleotides matching TRBD2. The CDR3 is 14 residues long. Germline CDR1 and CDR2: SGHTA and FQGTGA. The V gene end was trimmed by 3 bases and the J gene end by 5 bases; junction bases not matched to a gene: 1. Here the CDR3 DNA reads TGTGCCAGCAGCTTTAGCGGGAGGAACAATGAGCAGTTCTTC. Protein sequence: CASSFSGRNNEQFF.